The 18 T cell receptor beta chains in this list originate from one sample, sequenced in a study of cytomegalovirus exposure and HLA in healthy donors. With 60 Vbeta and 13 Jbeta primers, the PCR was carried out. The method was immunoSEQ multiplex PCR; TCRdb's version includes in-frame clones alone and lacks a portion of them. The profile covers 120,000 or so clones, with 80% appearing a single time and 1% taken by the ten largest. Specimen: PBMCs. Receptors were obtained from a man between 40 and 49 years old in good health and CMV-seronegative.

V gene TRBV18 combines with J gene TRBJ2-1; 13 bases are shared with TRBD2. The trim removed 2 bases at V and 4 bases at J, leaving 8 bases unmatched. Germline V gene data show CDR1 as KGHSH and CDR2 as LQKENI. The CDR3 has 18 residues. The CDR3 protein is CASSPRTSGSGPYNEQFF. CDR3 nucleotide sequence: TGTGCCAGCTCACCAAGGACTAGCGGGAGTGGTCCTTACAATGAGCAGTTCTTC.

CDR3 residues: CASSPSTRDEQYF. The CDR3 DNA follows: TGTGCCAGCTCACCATCCACCAGGGACGAGCAGTACTTC. The gene calls are TRBV18 and TRBJ2-7; a possible D gene is TRBD1 (5 bases). The CDR3 covers 13 residues. CDR1 KGHSH and CDR2 LQKENI come from the germline V gene. The V gene lost 2 bases and the J gene lost 5 bases, with 10 bases spanning the gap.

The J gene is TRBJ2-7, the V gene TRBV14; D possibly corresponds to TRBD1 (6 bases). The CDR3 is made up of 14 amino acids. Trimming took 4 bases from V and 2 from J, leaving 12 bases between them. Germline V gene data show CDR1 as SGHDN and CDR2 as FVKESK. The CDR3 nucleotides are TGTGCCAGCAGCCGGGTGGGGGCCACCTACGAGCAGTACTTC. The encoded protein is CASSRVGATYEQYF.

The chain employs TRBV5-6 and TRBJ1-4; 9 bases are shared with TRBD1. The germline gives CDR1 SGHDT, CDR2 YYEEEE. The CDR3 covers 15 residues. V trimming: 2 bases; J trimming: 8 bases; junction bases outside the gene matches: 7. CDR3 nucleotides: TGTGCCAGCAGCTTAACCGGGACAGGGAGCGAAAAACTGTTTTTT. The encoded protein is CASSLTGTGSEKLFF. The entire variable domain, with the rest obtained from reference TRBV5-6 and TRBJ1-4, is as follows: DAGVTQSPTHLIKTRGQQVTLRCSPKSGHDTVSWYQQALGQGPQFIFQYYEEEERQRGNFPDRFSGHQFPNYSSELNVNALLLGDSALYLCASSLTGTGSEKLFFGSGTQLSVL.

This chain uses TRBV2 with TRBJ1-3; 7 bases agree with TRBD1. Germline CDR1 reads SNHLY; CDR2 reads FYNNEI. V shed 4 bases and J 3 bases; nucleotides not matched to a gene: 12. The CDR3 has 17 residues. The CDR3 reads CASSGNIGGWGGNTIYF. The CDR3 DNA sequence: TGTGCCAGCAGTGGAAATATAGGGGGCTGGGGTGGAAACACCATATATTTT.

The rearrangement joins TRBV27 to TRBJ2-1; TRBD2 might be the D (6 bases). Trimming pared 3 bases from V and 7 bases from J, leaving 16 bases between. The CDR3 extends over 15 amino acids. The germline V gene has CDR1 MNHEY and CDR2 SMNVEV (reference sequence). CDR3 protein: CASSLEGVRVNEQFF. CDR3 nucleotide sequence: TGTGCCAGCAGTTTGGAGGGAGTAAGGGTAAATGAGCAGTTCTTC.

The chain carries TRBV18 and TRBJ1-1; weak D call: TRBD1 (6 bases). V dropped 6 bases and J dropped 1 base, with 12 bases sitting between them. Germline V CDR1 and CDR2: KGHSH, LQKENI. The CDR3 sequence is 14 residues long. The CDR3 DNA follows: TGTGCCAGCTCCCCGGCGGGGGCGAACACTGAAGCTTTCTTT. This translates into CASSPAGANTEAFF.

This chain joins TRBV10-3 and TRBJ1-2, with TRBD1 as a possible D gene (5 bases). This CDR3 has 14 residues. Trimming removed 6 bases at V and 8 bases at J, with 19 bases between. Per germline, CDR1 ENHRY and CDR2 SYGVKD. CDR3 in amino acids: CAIREGLEGVGYTF. CDR3 nucleotide sequence: TGTGCCATCAGAGAGGGACTGGAGGGTGTAGGCTACACCTTC.

This sequence joins TRBV7-3 and TRBJ1-2; TRBD1 agrees at 7 bases. The ends lost 4 bases at V and 13 bases at J; junction bases unmatched: 9. Germline V gene lookup returns CDR1 SGHTA and CDR2 FQGTGA. This CDR3 is 12 amino acids long. The CDR3 region is CASSSRTGLLTF. The CDR3 DNA reads as TGTGCCAGCAGCTCCCGGACAGGCCTCCTCACCTTC.

The CDR3 nucleotides are TGTGCCAGCTCCAACGGCAGGGGTTGGGAAAAACTGTTTTTT. This translates into CASSNGRGWEKLFF. The chain employs TRBV6-5 and TRBJ1-4, with TRBD1 as a possible D gene (6 bases). Germline CDR1 is MNHEY and CDR2 is SVGAGI. V lost 8 bases to trimming and J lost 8 bases, with 18 bases between them. CDR3 length: 14 amino acids.

This chain connects TRBV2 to TRBJ2-6; D is perhaps TRBD2 (5 bases). The CDR3 totals 18 residues. The germline V gene encodes CDR1 SNHLY and CDR2 FYNNEI. The V end was cut by 4 bases, the J end by 4 bases, with 20 bases between. The CDR3 region is CASSVKGRVSLGANVLTF. The CDR3 coding sequence is TGTGCCAGCAGTGTCAAAGGGCGGGTGTCTCTGGGGGCCAACGTCCTGACTTTC.

CDR3 protein: CASSFWAGEETQYF. The CDR3 nucleotides are TGTGCCAGCAGTTTCTGGGCCGGTGAAGAGACCCAGTACTTC. This sequence joins TRBV27 and TRBJ2-5; D gene uncertain. V was clipped by 3 bases and J by 3 bases, with 11 bases between them. This CDR3 comprises 14 residues. Germline V lookup: CDR1 MNHEY, CDR2 SMNVEV (reference sequence).

In its sample, this clone was seen a few times. J is TRBJ2-1 and V is TRBV6-6, with 8 nucleotides matching TRBD2. Germline-derived CDR1 and CDR2 are MNHNY and SVGAGI (reference sequence). The CDR3 runs to 14 residues. V was pared by 4 bases and J by 4 bases, with 3 bases of the junction left unmatched. This CDR3 reads CASSLAGTYNEQFF. The CDR3 DNA follows: TGTGCCAGCAGTTTAGCGGGAACGTACAATGAGCAGTTCTTC.

This chain connects TRBV5-1 to TRBJ2-1; 7 bases map to TRBD2. In germline, CDR1 is SGHRS, CDR2 YFSETQ. V dropped 7 bases and J dropped 7; count of bases not matched to a gene: 14. This CDR3 spans 15 amino acids. The CDR3 nucleotides read TGCGCCAGCGCGATGGGAGGGCCGGAGAAGAATGAGCAGTTCTTC. Its translation is CASAMGGPEKNEQFF.

The chain carries TRBV5-6 and TRBJ1-1; D is uncertain. The V gene's germline CDR1 is SGHDT and CDR2 YYEEEE. V was shortened by 2 bases and J by 1 base, with 12 bases between the two germline ends. CDR3 length equals 15 residues. The CDR3 coding sequence is TGTGCCAGCAGCTTATTATCGGTGAAGAACACTGAAGCTTTCTTT. The encoded protein is CASSLLSVKNTEAFF.

This chain uses TRBV5-1 with TRBJ1-5, with 7 bases matching TRBD1. This CDR3 region has 14 residues. CDR1 SGHRS and CDR2 YFSETQ come from the germline V gene. V dropped 0 bases and J dropped 6; count of bases not matched to a gene: 3. CDR3 DNA: TGCGCCAGCAGCTTGGGCCAGGGGGGTCAGCCCCAGCATTTT. Residues: CASSLGQGGQPQHF.

The chain links TRBV19 to TRBJ1-4, with D possibly matching TRBD1 (6 bases). The CDR3 is 16 residues long. Trimming removed 5 bases at V and 0 bases at J, with 13 bases between. The germline gives CDR1 LNHDA, CDR2 SQIVND (reference sequence). The CDR3 DNA is TGTGCCAGTAGTGGACATCGGACAGCAACTAATGAAAAACTGTTTTTT. Its translation is CASSGHRTATNEKLFF.

The chain employs TRBV6-5 and TRBJ2-7; 7 bases match TRBD2. The CDR3 has 15 residues. Germline values: CDR1 MNHEY, CDR2 SVGAGI. Trimming removed 0 bases from V and 4 bases from J; junction bases left unmatched: 6. DNA for the CDR3: TGTGCCAGCAGTTACTCATCCGGGGAGGGATACGAGCAGTACTTC. Translating gives CASSYSSGEGYEQYF.